Sequencing of this T cell receptor (beta chain) was carried out in a study of blood T cell repertoires in COVID-19. The CDR3 has 14 residues. Looked up from germline, CDR1 is SGHRS and CDR2 is YFSETQ. V was pared by 0 bases and J by 7 bases, with 11 bases between. Assay used: immunoSEQ multiplex PCR; TCRdb lists only in-frame clones, some missing. The sample records about 330,000 clones, 92% being singletons. This rearrangement joins TRBV5-1 to TRBJ2-1, with a possible D match to TRBD2 (5 bases). The source is a woman aged 25 to 39 who had recovered from COVID-19. The sample taken for sequencing was PBMCs or T cells enriched from blood (not recorded which). The CDR3 DNA reads as TGCGCCAGCAGCTTGGAGACCGGCGGGAATGAGCAGTTCTTC. It translates to CASSLETGGNEQFF. The full variable domain, its missing parts supplied by reference TRBV5-1 and TRBJ2-1, is KAGVTQTPRYLIKTRGQQVTLSCSPISGHRSVSWYQQTPGQGLQFLFEYFSETQRNKGNFPGRFSGRQFSNSRSEMNVSTLELGDSALYLCASSLETGGNEQFFGPGTRLTVL.